This TCR beta chain was found in a study of T cells in Graves' hyperthyroidism and ophthalmopathy. Study-level background: Blood from the periphery was taken at initial diagnosis, before any treatment.

Clinical Activity Scores of at least 3, NOSPECS grades of at least 4 and durations under 3 months characterized ophthalmopathy patients. Patients were excluded because of uncontrolled infection, other autoimmune disease, pregnancy or lactation. About this clonotype itself: Its antigen is as yet unknown. The CDR3 ends on some other residue instead of the conserved phenylalanine or tryptophan, so this is likely a read error.

It was RNA transcripts that yielded the amplified TCR beta CDR3 regions. The primer set for the first-round RT-PCR of the TCR CDR3 was HTBI. TCRdb used MiXCR to reprocess the multiplex PCR reads, holding one entry per CDR3 protein. The repertoire holds 30,000 to 40,000 distinct CDR3 sequences, with 52% as singletons. Study-wide results and caveats: Onset of ophthalmopathy came a median around 6.2 months after the model predicted it.

The germline V gene encodes CDR1 SEHNR and CDR2 FQNEAQ (reference sequence). CDR3 length: 16 amino acids. Losses at the gene ends were 1 base for V and 8 bases for J; bases not matched to a gene: 9. The rearrangement uses TRBV7-9 and TRBJ1-1; 11 bases match TRBD1. The sample was blood. The source of this sequence is a man between 40 and 49 years old with Graves' ophthalmopathy. In DNA form, the CDR3 reads TGTGCCAGCAGCTTAGACGGACAGGGGGCTGTCGTAGAAGCTTTCTCT. Encoded protein: CASSLDGQGAVVEAFS.